The 8 T cell receptor beta chains listed next were all sequenced from one sample in a study of T cell responses to AZD1222 COVID-19 vaccine. The assay was immunoSEQ multiplex PCR, and TCRdb's table has in-frame clones only and misses some. Among around 110,000 clones listed, roughly 87% were seen once. Material: peripheral blood, obtained 28 days after the second AZD1222 dose. The receptors were sampled from an adult who received the AZD1222 COVID-19 vaccine.

The table lists this clone with a count of one. This sequence joins TRBV7-3 and TRBJ2-5, with D maybe TRBD2 (6 bases). The CDR3 covers 15 residues. V was cut by 4 bases and J by 5 bases, with 17 bases left in between. CDR1 SGHTA and CDR2 FQGTGA come from the germline V gene. CDR3 amino acids: CASSSRGGERETQYF. The DNA for the CDR3 is TGTGCCAGCAGCTCGAGGGGCGGGGAGAGGGAGACCCAGTACTTC.

The rearrangement links TRBV12-3 or TRBV12-4 to TRBJ1-5; D gene unclear. Trimming removed 6 bases from V and 6 bases from J, with 12 bases in between. CDR3 length equals 13 residues. CDR3 loop: CASRAVESQPQHF. In DNA form, the CDR3 reads TGTGCCAGCAGGGCAGTTGAAAGTCAGCCCCAGCATTTT.

This clone has only one observation. The chain employs TRBV9 and TRBJ1-3, with D unresolved. Germline V gene lookup returns CDR1 SGDLS and CDR2 YYNGEE. The length of the CDR3 is 14 residues. The germline V and J ends were trimmed by 0 bases and 3 bases, with 7 bases remaining between them. The CDR3 DNA sequence: TGTGCCAGCAGCGTAGAGGGTGTTGGAAACACCATATATTTT. Amino acid sequence: CASSVEGVGNTIYF.

This chain links TRBV18 with TRBJ1-1; unclear D gene. V dropped 3 bases and J dropped 1 base, with 9 bases sitting between them. Germline V gives CDR1 KGHSH, CDR2 LQKENI. This CDR3 is built from 14 residues. The CDR3 coding sequence is TGTGCCAGCTCACCCCAAGTCGGGAACACTGAAGCTTTCTTT. This translates into CASSPQVGNTEAFF.

The chain is built from TRBV6-6 and TRBJ1-1; D is undetermined. The germline V and J ends were trimmed by 0 bases and 3 bases, with 11 bases remaining between them. This CDR3 is 15 amino acids long. Germline CDR1 reads MNHNY; CDR2 reads SVGAGI (reference sequence). In DNA form, the CDR3 reads TGTGCCAGCAGTTACTCTAGGCGAGGCGACACTGAAGCTTTCTTT. Translating gives CASSYSRRGDTEAFF.

This clone showed up many times. V and J are TRBV6-5 and TRBJ2-7, with TRBD1 matching 9 bases. The CDR3 has 15 residues. Germline trimming cut 8 bases from V and 2 bases from J; bases unmatched to any gene: 10. CDR1 is MNHEY and CDR2 is SVGAGI in the germline V gene. The CDR3 spells CASAQEGQGPYEQYF. The CDR3 coding sequence is TGTGCCAGCGCTCAGGAGGGACAGGGTCCCTACGAGCAGTACTTC.

The rearrangement joins TRBV4-1 to TRBJ1-2, with a weak D call TRBD1 (5 bases). Germline V gene lookup returns CDR1 MGHRA and CDR2 YSYEKL. The germline V and J ends were trimmed by 0 bases and 7 bases, with 15 bases remaining between them. This CDR3 has 15 amino acids. Here the CDR3 reads CASSQDPGTKFGYTF. Here the CDR3 DNA reads TGCGCCAGCAGCCAAGATCCGGGGACCAAGTTTGGCTACACCTTC.

This sequence joins TRBV6-1 and TRBJ1-1; D possibly corresponds to TRBD1 (6 bases). The V end lost 2 bases, the J end lost 3 bases, and 10 bases lay between the germline ends. CDR3 size: 14 residues. Looked up from germline, CDR1 is MNHNS and CDR2 is SASEGT. Here the CDR3 reads CASSELDSYTEAFF. Here the CDR3 DNA reads TGTGCCAGCAGTGAATTGGACAGTTACACTGAAGCTTTCTTT.